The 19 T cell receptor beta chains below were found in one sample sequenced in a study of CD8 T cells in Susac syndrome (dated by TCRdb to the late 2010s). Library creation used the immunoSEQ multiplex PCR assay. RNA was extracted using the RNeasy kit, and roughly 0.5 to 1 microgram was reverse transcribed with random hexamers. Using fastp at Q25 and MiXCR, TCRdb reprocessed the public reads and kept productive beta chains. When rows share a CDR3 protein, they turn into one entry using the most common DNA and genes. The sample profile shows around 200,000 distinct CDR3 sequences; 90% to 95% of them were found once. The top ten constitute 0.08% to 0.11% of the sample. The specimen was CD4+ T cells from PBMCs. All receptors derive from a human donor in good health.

CDR3 DNA: TGTGCCACCAGCAGAGACAGGGCCGTCAACTATGGCTACACCTTC. Translating it yields CATSRDRAVNYGYTF. This chain joins TRBV15 and TRBJ1-2; TRBD1 might be the D (5 bases). V lost 0 bases to trimming and J lost 2 bases, with 10 bases between them. Germline loops: CDR1 LNHNV, CDR2 YYDKDF (reference sequence). This CDR3 contains 15 residues.

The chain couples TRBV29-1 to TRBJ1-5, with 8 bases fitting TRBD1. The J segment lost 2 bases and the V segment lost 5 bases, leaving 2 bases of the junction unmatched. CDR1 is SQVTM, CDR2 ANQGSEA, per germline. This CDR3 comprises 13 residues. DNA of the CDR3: TGCAGCGTTAAGGGACAGGGCAATCAGCCCCAGCATTTT. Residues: CSVKGQGNQPQHF.

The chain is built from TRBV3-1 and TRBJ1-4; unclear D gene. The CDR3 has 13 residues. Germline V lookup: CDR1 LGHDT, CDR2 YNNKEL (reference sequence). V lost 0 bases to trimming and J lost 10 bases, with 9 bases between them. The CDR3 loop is CASSQDRTGKLFF. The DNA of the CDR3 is TGTGCCAGCAGCCAAGATCGTACGGGAAAACTGTTTTTT.

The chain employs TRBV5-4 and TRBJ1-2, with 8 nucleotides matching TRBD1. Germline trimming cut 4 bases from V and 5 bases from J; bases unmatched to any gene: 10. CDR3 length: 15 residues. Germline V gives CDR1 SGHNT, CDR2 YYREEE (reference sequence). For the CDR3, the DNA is TGTGCCAGCAGCCAACGATCAGGGGGCGCTTATGGCTACACCTTC. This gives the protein CASSQRSGGAYGYTF.

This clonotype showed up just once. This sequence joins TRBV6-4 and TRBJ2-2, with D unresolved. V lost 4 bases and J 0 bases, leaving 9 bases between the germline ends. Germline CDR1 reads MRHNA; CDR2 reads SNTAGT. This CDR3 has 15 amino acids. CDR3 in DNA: TGTGCCAGCAGTGCAACAGTGCCGAACACCGGGGAGCTGTTTTTT. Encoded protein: CASSATVPNTGELFF.

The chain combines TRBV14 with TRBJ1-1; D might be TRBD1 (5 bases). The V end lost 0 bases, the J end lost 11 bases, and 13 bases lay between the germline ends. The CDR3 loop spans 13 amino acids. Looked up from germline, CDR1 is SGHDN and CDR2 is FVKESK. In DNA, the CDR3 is TGTGCCAGCAGCCAAGATTCCCGGGACCTGGCTTTCTTT. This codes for CASSQDSRDLAFF.

CDR3 loop: CAWSTGSTSGKSYEQYV. The CDR3 bases are TGTGCCTGGTCAACCGGCTCGACTAGCGGGAAGTCCTACGAGCAGTACGTC. The chain has TRBV30 and TRBJ2-7, with TRBD2 identical over 11 bases. Germline V gene sequence: CDR1 GTSNPN, CDR2 SVGIG (reference sequence). The CDR3 runs 17 residues. Trimming took 5 bases from V and 1 from J; bases not matched to a gene: 13.

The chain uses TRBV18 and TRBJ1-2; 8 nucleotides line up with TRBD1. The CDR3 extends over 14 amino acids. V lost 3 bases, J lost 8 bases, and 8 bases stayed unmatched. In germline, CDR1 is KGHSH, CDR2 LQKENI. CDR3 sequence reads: CASSPQGQERGYTF. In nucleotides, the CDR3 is TGTGCCAGCTCACCGCAGGGACAGGAGCGGGGCTACACCTTC.

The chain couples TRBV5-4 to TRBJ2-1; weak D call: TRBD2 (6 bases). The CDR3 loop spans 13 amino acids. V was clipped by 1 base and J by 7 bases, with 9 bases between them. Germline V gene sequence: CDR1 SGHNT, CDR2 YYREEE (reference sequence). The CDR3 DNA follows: TGTGCCAGCAGCTTGACCGGGACTAATGAGCAGTTCTTC. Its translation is CASSLTGTNEQFF.

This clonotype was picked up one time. DNA of the CDR3: TGTGCCAGCATCCCCTCCGTGGGGGATCAGCCCCAGCATTTT. Residues: CASIPSVGDQPQHF. The chain is built from TRBV7-9 and TRBJ1-5, with D possibly being TRBD1 (5 bases). This CDR3 comprises 14 residues. Trimming took 7 bases from V and 5 from J, leaving 15 bases between them. The germline gives CDR1 SEHNR, CDR2 FQNEAQ (reference sequence).

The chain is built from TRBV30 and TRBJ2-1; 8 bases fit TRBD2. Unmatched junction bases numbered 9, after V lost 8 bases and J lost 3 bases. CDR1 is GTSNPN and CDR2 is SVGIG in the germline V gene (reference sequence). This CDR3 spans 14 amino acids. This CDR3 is CAAEGLADYNEQFF. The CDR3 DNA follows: TGTGCCGCCGAAGGACTAGCAGACTACAATGAGCAGTTCTTC.

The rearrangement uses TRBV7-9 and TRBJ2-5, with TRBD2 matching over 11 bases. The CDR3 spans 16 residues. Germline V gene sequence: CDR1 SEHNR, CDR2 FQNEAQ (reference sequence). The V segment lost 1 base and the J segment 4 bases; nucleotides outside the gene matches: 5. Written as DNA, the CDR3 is TGTGCCAGCAGCTTAGAGCGGGGGACTAGCGGAGAGACCCAGTACTTC. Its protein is CASSLERGTSGETQYF.

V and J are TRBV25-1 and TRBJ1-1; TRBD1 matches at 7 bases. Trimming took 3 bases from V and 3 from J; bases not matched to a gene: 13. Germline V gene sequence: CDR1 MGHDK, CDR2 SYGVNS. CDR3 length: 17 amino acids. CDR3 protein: CASSDRTGRPGDTEAFF. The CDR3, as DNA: TGTGCCAGCAGTGACAGGACAGGCCGGCCCGGCGACACTGAAGCTTTCTTT.

In nucleotides, the CDR3 is TGCAGCGTTGCCAGTGGGAATGAGCAGTTCTTC. This codes for CSVASGNEQFF. The J gene is TRBJ2-1, the V gene TRBV29-1; D gene ambiguous. Germline CDR1 and CDR2: SQVTM and ANQGSEA. V was clipped by 4 bases and J by 7 bases, with 8 bases between them. The CDR3 is 11 amino acids.

CDR3 in DNA: TGCAGCGTTCTAGTGACAGGCGGCACTGAAGCTTTCTTT. Amino acids: CSVLVTGGTEAFF. The genes are TRBV29-1 and TRBJ1-1; D is possibly TRBD1 (6 bases). The CDR3 sequence is 13 residues long. Deletions cut 5 bases from V and 4 bases from J, with 14 bases between. Germline lookup yields CDR1 SQVTM and CDR2 ANQGSEA.

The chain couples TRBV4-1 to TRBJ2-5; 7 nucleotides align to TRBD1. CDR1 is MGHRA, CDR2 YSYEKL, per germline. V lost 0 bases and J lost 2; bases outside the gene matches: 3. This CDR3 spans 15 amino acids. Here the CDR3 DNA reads TGCGCCAGCAGCCAAGATCGGACAGGACAAGAGACCCAGTACTTC. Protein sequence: CASSQDRTGQETQYF.

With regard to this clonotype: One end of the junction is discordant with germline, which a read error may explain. DNA of the CDR3: TGTGCCAGCAGCTTAAACGTAGCGGCTAGCGGGACCTTC. Its protein product is CASSLNVAASGTF. The chain couples TRBV7-2 to TRBJ2-1; 9 bases are a match to TRBD2. This CDR3 has 13 amino acids. The germline V gene encodes CDR1 SGHTA and CDR2 FQGNSA.

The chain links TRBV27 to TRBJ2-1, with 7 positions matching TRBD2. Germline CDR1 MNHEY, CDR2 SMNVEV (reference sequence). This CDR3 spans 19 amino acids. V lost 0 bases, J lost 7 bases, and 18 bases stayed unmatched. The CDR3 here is CASSLSLPFLGGSLNEQFF. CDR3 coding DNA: TGTGCCAGCAGTTTATCACTCCCTTTTCTCGGCGGGAGCTTGAATGAGCAGTTCTTC.

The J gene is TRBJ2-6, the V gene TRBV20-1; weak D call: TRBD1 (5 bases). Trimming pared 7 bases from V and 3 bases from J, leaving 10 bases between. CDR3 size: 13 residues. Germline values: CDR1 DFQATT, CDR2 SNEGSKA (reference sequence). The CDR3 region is CSGTRDGANVLTF. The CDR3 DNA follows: TGCAGTGGCACCAGGGATGGGGCCAACGTCCTGACTTTC.